This T cell receptor (beta chain) stems from a study of beta chain features in type 1 diabetes. The study, taken as a whole, reports: In every one of the four CD4+ subsets, TCRB CDR3s were moderately but significantly shorter in Type 1 diabetes patients.

Reverse transcribing all isolated RNA meant expressed TCRB transcripts were sequenced. TCRdb keeps only in-frame clones here, not all; method: immunoSEQ multiplex PCR. Altogether under 20,000 clones are present, less than 85% being singletons, with the ten largest covering 0.79%. Comment on this clone: Its antigen is unknown.

The source material was stem cell memory CD4+ T cells from blood. This TCR came from a man aged 25 to 45 with type 1 diabetes.

The CDR3 region has the DNA TGTGCCTGGAGTTTTGGACAGGGGGGCACCGGGGAGCTGTTTTTT. Residues: CAWSFGQGGTGELFF. The chain couples TRBV30 to TRBJ2-2, with 10 positions matching TRBD1. The CDR3 consists of 15 residues. After removal of 2 bases from V and 4 bases from J, the junction contained 4 bases not matched to a gene. Germline CDR1 GTSNPN, CDR2 SVGIG (reference sequence).